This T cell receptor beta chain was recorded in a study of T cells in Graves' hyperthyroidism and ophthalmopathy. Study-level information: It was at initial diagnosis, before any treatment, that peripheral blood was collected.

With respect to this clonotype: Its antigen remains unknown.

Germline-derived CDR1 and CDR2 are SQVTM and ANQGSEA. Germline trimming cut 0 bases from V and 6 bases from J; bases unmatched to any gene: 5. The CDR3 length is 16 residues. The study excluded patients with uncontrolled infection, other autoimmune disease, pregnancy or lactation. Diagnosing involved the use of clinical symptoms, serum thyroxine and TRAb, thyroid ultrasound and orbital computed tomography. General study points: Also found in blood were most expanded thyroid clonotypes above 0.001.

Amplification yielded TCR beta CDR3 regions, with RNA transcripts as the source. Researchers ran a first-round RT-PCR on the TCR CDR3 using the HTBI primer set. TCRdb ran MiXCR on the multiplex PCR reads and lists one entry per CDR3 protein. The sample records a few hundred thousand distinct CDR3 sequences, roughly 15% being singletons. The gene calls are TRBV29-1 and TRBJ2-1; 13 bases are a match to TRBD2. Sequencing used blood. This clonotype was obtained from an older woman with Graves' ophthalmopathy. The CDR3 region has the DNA TGCAGCGTTGAAGATTCTGGGACTAGCGGGGCCAATGAGCAGTTCTTC. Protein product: CSVEDSGTSGANEQFF.